This T cell receptor (beta chain) was profiled in a study of CD8 T cells in ankylosing spondylitis. Via MiXCR, TCRdb re-called the 5' RACE reads, giving one row per CDR3 protein. The repertoire consists of 350,000 or so distinct CDR3 sequences, with over 12% occurring once and the leading ten covering 1.1%. Germline assignment: CDR1 SGHRS and CDR2 YFSETQ. V gave up 3 bases and J gave up 2 bases; unmatched junction bases: 8. This CDR3 is built from 15 residues. The sequence was collected from a male donor with ankylosing spondylitis or in good health (not recorded which). V gene TRBV5-1 combines with J gene TRBJ2-7; 7 bases are shared with TRBD1. Specimen: blood, either unsorted or a sorted T cell fraction (not recorded which). This CDR3 reads CASSSYSQGAYEQYF. As DNA, the CDR3 is TGCGCCAGCAGCTCGTACTCTCAGGGGGCCTACGAGCAGTACTTC. The variable domain in full, with the rest retrieved from reference TRBV5-1 and TRBJ2-7, is KAGVTQTPRYLIKTRGQQVTLSCSPISGHRSVSWYQQTPGQGLQFLFEYFSETQRNKGNFPGRFSGRQFSNSRSEMNVSTLELGDSALYLCASSSYSQGAYEQYFGPGTRLTVT.